This T cell receptor (beta chain) was captured by sequencing in a study of identical twins. General study results and limits: In zero-insertion analyses, partial confounding could arise from invariant MAIT and iNKT cells.

TCRdb re-derived calls from the 5' RACE reads in MiXCR, one entry per CDR3 protein. The sample yields approximately 1.8 million distinct CDR3 sequences, around a third seen once. There are a few counts of this clonotype. What it recognizes is unknown. The CDR3 contains 15 residues. Germline lookup yields CDR1 MNHNY and CDR2 SVGAGI (reference sequence). V was trimmed by 4 bases and J by 10 bases, leaving 20 bases between them. The clonotype was recovered from a newborn girl in good health. This sequence joins TRBV6-6 and TRBJ2-1, with D hard to call. Sequenced: cord blood. The CDR3 DNA reads TGTGCCAGCAGTTTCTCTAAACTCTGGACGGAAGAGCAGTTCTTC. Translating gives CASSFSKLWTEEQFF.